This TCR beta chain was identified in a study of monozygotic twins with inflammatory bowel disease. Study-level points and caveats: IBD patients shared fewer clonotypes with others than healthy twins, especially with disease activity. Telling apart the different T cell subtypes was not possible.

Starting material for each TCR library was about 3,300 ng of total RNA. The cDNA of both the TCRalpha and TCRbeta chains was subjected to two nested PCRs of around 15 and 9 cycles. TCRdb reanalyzed the 5' RACE reads and collapses them to one entry per CDR3 protein, without DNA. The table for this sample gives around 47,000 distinct CDR3 sequences. A note on this clonotype: The target antigen is unknown.

Per germline, CDR1 SGHNT and CDR2 YYREEE (reference sequence). The CDR3 is 15 amino acids. Material: blood. The source is a human donor with ulcerative colitis or Crohn's disease, or a healthy co-twin of an affected twin (not recorded which). The J gene is TRBJ2-2, the V gene TRBV5-4; TCRdb calls TRBD2, which cannot be checked without DNA. Here the CDR3 reads CASSRGLGDTGELFF.